Below are 28 T cell receptor beta chains sequenced from a single sample in a study of blood T cell repertoires in COVID-19. TCRdb's copy holds only in-frame clones and misses some; the assay was immunoSEQ multiplex PCR. Of some 130,000 clones detected, 60% to 80% appear once; the ten largest clones hold around 9.9%. The sequenced sample consisted of peripheral blood. These receptors were collected from a man aged 55 to 70 who had recovered from COVID-19.

The V and J genes are TRBV5-6 and TRBJ2-1; 8 positions match TRBD2. CDR3 length equals 15 residues. CDR1 SGHDT and CDR2 YYEEEE come from the germline V gene. V was pared by 1 base and J by 4 bases, with 4 bases of the junction left unmatched. CDR3 sequence reads: CASSLIAGPYNEQFF. The CDR3 region has the DNA TGTGCCAGCAGCTTGATAGCGGGACCATACAATGAGCAGTTCTTC.

This chain uses TRBV6-6 with TRBJ2-2; maybe TRBD2 (5 bases). CDR1 and CDR2 (germline): MNHNY, SVGAGI (reference sequence). This CDR3 contains 13 residues. V was trimmed by 6 bases and J by 4 bases, leaving 9 bases between them. The CDR3 DNA sequence: TGTGCCAGCAGCCGCCGGGGCACCGGGGAGCTGTTTTTT. It yields the protein CASSRRGTGELFF.

This rearrangement joins TRBV21-1 to TRBJ1-3; TRBD1, the D gene given by the table, was not confirmed from the DNA. TRBV21-1 is flagged as a pseudogene. The CDR3 extends over 18 amino acids. This chain's CDR3 is CASSKISPIQVCGNTIYF. The DNA of the CDR3 is TGTGCCAGCAGCAAAATTTCCCCCATACAGGTCTGTGGAAACACCATATATTTT.

The genes are TRBV29-1 and TRBJ1-1; D is possibly TRBD1 (6 bases). The CDR3 totals 13 residues. The V end was cut by 4 bases, the J end by 3 bases, with 12 bases between. Germline assignment: CDR1 SQVTM and CDR2 ANQGSEA. CDR3 protein: CSVGVTGYTEAFF. CDR3 sequence (DNA): TGCAGCGTTGGGGTGACAGGATACACTGAAGCTTTCTTT.

This clone has just one count. The rearrangement links TRBV15 to TRBJ2-1; D perhaps matches TRBD2 (6 bases). Trimming took off 2 bases at V and 1 base at J, with 12 bases between the two ends. The CDR3 loop spans 16 amino acids. Germline lookup yields CDR1 LNHNV and CDR2 YYDKDF (reference sequence). CDR3 nucleotides: TGTGCCACCAGCAGACTTAGCGGTTTATCCTACAATGAGCAGTTCTTC. Amino acids: CATSRLSGLSYNEQFF.

The chain has TRBV30 and TRBJ1-1, with a weak D call TRBD1 (6 bases). Germline V gene sequence: CDR1 GTSNPN, CDR2 SVGIG (reference sequence). This CDR3 comprises 14 residues. V lost 4 bases and J lost 0, with 12 bases in between. The CDR3 spells CAWNRVLMNTEAFF. The CDR3 DNA reads TGTGCCTGGAACAGGGTTCTCATGAACACTGAAGCTTTCTTT.

The chain links TRBV7-2 to TRBJ2-7; a possible D gene is TRBD2 (6 bases). The germline gives CDR1 SGHTA, CDR2 FQGNSA. The CDR3 has 14 residues. With 0 bases removed from V and 2 bases from J, the gap between germline ends came to 8 bases. DNA for the CDR3: TGTGCCAGCAGCTTAGCGGACTATGCCTACGAGCAGTACTTC. Its protein is CASSLADYAYEQYF.

V usage is TRBV5-6 and J usage is TRBJ2-7; 9 positions agree with TRBD2. Germline CDR1 and CDR2: SGHDT and YYEEEE. The CDR3 has 11 amino acids. V trimming: 4 bases; J trimming: 9 bases; junction bases outside the gene matches: 2. CDR3 in amino acids: CASSETSGQYF. The CDR3, as DNA: TGTGCCAGCAGCGAGACTAGCGGGCAGTACTTC.

Here the CDR3 reads CASSERGGGQFF. CDR3 DNA sequence: TGTGCCAGCAGCGAACGCGGGGGAGGGCAGTTCTTC. The rearrangement joins TRBV9 to TRBJ2-1; 7 nucleotides match TRBD2. Germline assignment: CDR1 SGDLS and CDR2 YYNGEE. The CDR3 loop spans 12 amino acids. V lost 3 bases to trimming and J lost 12 bases; unmatched junction nucleotides: 6.

The chain has TRBV4-2 and TRBJ1-2, with D unclear. This CDR3 has 15 residues. Trimming removed 1 base at V and 4 bases at J, with 13 bases between. The germline CDR1 and CDR2 sequences are LGHNA and YNFKEQ. DNA of the CDR3: TGTGCCAGCAGCCAAGTGCGAGACAAGCTCTATGGCTACACCTTC. Its protein is CASSQVRDKLYGYTF.

This clone was seen just once. The chain uses TRBV28 and TRBJ1-1, with D maybe TRBD1 (5 bases). The V end was cut by 4 bases, the J end by 3 bases, with 18 bases between. CDR3 length: 16 residues. Germline V CDR1 and CDR2: MDHEN, SYDVKM. CDR3 nucleotides: TGTGCCAGCAGTTCAACAGGACAAGGTTACTACACTGAAGCTTTCTTT. Protein sequence: CASSSTGQGYYTEAFF.

J is TRBJ2-7 and V is TRBV27; 12 bases are shared with TRBD2. The germline CDR1 and CDR2 sequences are MNHEY and SMNVEV (reference sequence). J was trimmed by 2 bases and V by 6 bases; bases with no gene match: 8. The CDR3 has 16 amino acids. The CDR3 here is CASSPRLAGVPYEQYF. The CDR3 region has the DNA TGTGCCAGCAGCCCTCGACTAGCGGGAGTCCCCTACGAGCAGTACTTC.

This clone has only one observation. V gene TRBV6-2 or TRBV6-3 combines with J gene TRBJ2-7; 7 nucleotides line up with TRBD1. After removal of 3 bases from V and 3 bases from J, the junction contained 8 bases not matched to a gene. Looked up from germline, CDR1 is MNHEY and CDR2 is SVGEGT. The CDR3 runs to 15 residues. The CDR3 bases are TGTGCCAGCAGTTATAAGTCGGGACAGTACTACGAGCAGTACTTC. Translating it yields CASSYKSGQYYEQYF.

The chain joins TRBV6-2 or TRBV6-3 to TRBJ1-5; the match to TRBD1 covers 9 bases. The V and J ends lost 5 bases and 3 bases, in that order; junction bases with no gene match: 11. CDR3 size: 17 residues. Germline lookup yields CDR1 MNHEY and CDR2 SVGEGT. CDR3 in amino acids: CASSTGTGMRNNQPQHF. The CDR3 nucleotides are TGTGCCAGCAGTACCGGGACAGGGATGAGGAACAATCAGCCCCAGCATTTT.

Here the CDR3 DNA reads TGCGCCAGCAGCCTGGGACAGTACACCGGGGAGCTGTTTTTT. This encodes CASSLGQYTGELFF. The chain is built from TRBV5-1 and TRBJ2-2; 7 bases align to TRBD1. V trimming: 4 bases; J trimming: 3 bases; junction bases outside the gene matches: 3. Germline V gene data show CDR1 as SGHRS and CDR2 as YFSETQ. CDR3 length: 14 residues.

In nucleotides, the CDR3 is TGTGCCAGCAGCTTAGAGCCAGGGCCAGCCTACGAGCAGTACTTC. Amino acids: CASSLEPGPAYEQYF. The chain carries TRBV7-2 and TRBJ2-7; the D gene is possibly TRBD1 (5 bases). The V gene's germline CDR1 is SGHTA and CDR2 FQGNSA. The CDR3 extends over 15 amino acids. Trimming removed 1 base from V and 2 bases from J, with 12 bases in between.

The chain recombines TRBV14 with TRBJ2-1; TRBD1 aligns across 8 bases. Germline V lookup: CDR1 SGHDN, CDR2 FVKESK. This CDR3 spans 13 amino acids. Trimming removed 4 bases from V and 8 bases from J; junction bases left unmatched: 4. The CDR3 here is CASSPGQVHEQFF. The CDR3 region has the DNA TGTGCCAGCAGCCCGGGACAGGTACATGAGCAGTTCTTC. The full variable domain, in which reference TRBV14 and TRBJ2-1 provide the parts outside the CDR3, is EAGVTQFPSHSVIEKGQTVTLRCDPISGHDNLYWYRRVMGKEIKFLLHFVKESKQDESGMPNNRFLAERTGGTYSTLKVQPAELEDSGVYFCASSPGQVHEQFFGPGTRLTVL.

This rearrangement joins TRBV7-2 to TRBJ2-1; D unresolved. The CDR3 loop spans 15 amino acids. Germline lookup yields CDR1 SGHTA and CDR2 FQGNSA. Between the trimmed V and J ends, which lost 1 base and 7 bases, there was a span of 14 bases. The CDR3 here is CASSLVASSLNEQFF. CDR3 DNA: TGTGCCAGCAGCTTAGTAGCCTCTTCCCTAAATGAGCAGTTCTTC.

The chain combines TRBV19 with TRBJ1-5; tentative D call: TRBD1 (6 bases). V lost 5 bases, J lost 4 bases, and 18 bases lay in between. Germline V lookup: CDR1 LNHDA, CDR2 SQIVND (reference sequence). This CDR3 has 16 residues. The CDR3 loop reads CASSPPGTQVNQPQHF. The CDR3 DNA reads TGTGCCAGTAGTCCCCCCGGGACACAGGTAAATCAGCCCCAGCATTTT.

The V gene is TRBV5-1, the J gene TRBJ2-3; 11 nucleotides align to TRBD2. This CDR3 is built from 13 residues. Germline-derived CDR1 and CDR2 are SGHRS and YFSETQ. With 8 bases clipped from V and 3 bases from J, the junction kept 2 bases outside the gene matches. The chain's CDR3 is CASSGGDTDTQYF. The CDR3 coding sequence is TGCGCCAGTAGCGGGGGGGATACAGATACGCAGTATTTT.

The chain combines TRBV2 with TRBJ2-1; 15 positions agree with TRBD2. Losses at the gene ends were 10 bases for V and 10 bases for J; bases not matched to a gene: 5. From germline, CDR1 is SNHLY and CDR2 FYNNEI. This CDR3 is built from 13 residues. The CDR3 reads CATGTSGGNEQFF. The CDR3 region has the DNA TGTGCCACAGGGACTAGCGGGGGGAACGAGCAGTTCTTC. Supplemented by reference TRBV2 and TRBJ2-1, the full variable domain reads EPEVTQTPSHQVTQMGQEVILRCVPISNHLYFYWYRQILGQKVEFLVSFYNNEISEKSEIFDDQFSVERPDGSNFTLKIRSTKLEDSAMYFCATGTSGGNEQFFGPGTRLTVL.

This clone was found once. The chain has TRBV10-3 and TRBJ1-2; 7 nucleotides line up with TRBD1. With 6 bases clipped from V and 4 bases from J, the junction kept 5 bases outside the gene matches. Germline CDR1 reads ENHRY; CDR2 reads SYGVKD. This CDR3 has 13 amino acids. For the CDR3, the DNA is TGTGCCATCAGCTCCCGGGACAGCTATGGCTACACCTTC. This gives the protein CAISSRDSYGYTF.

The chain carries TRBV11-2 and TRBJ2-2; 8 bases fit TRBD1. Unmatched junction bases numbered 4, after V lost 3 bases and J lost 1 base. Germline V gives CDR1 SGHAT, CDR2 FQNNGV. This CDR3 region has 16 residues. Written as DNA, the CDR3 is TGTGCCAGCAGCTTGAGGACAGGGTTGAACACCGGGGAGCTGTTTTTT. Protein product: CASSLRTGLNTGELFF.

This clone was seen just once. V is TRBV4-1 and J is TRBJ1-6, with TRBD1 as a possible D gene (5 bases). This CDR3 contains 18 residues. Germline-derived CDR1 and CDR2 are MGHRA and YSYEKL. Trimming cost V 2 bases and J 5 bases, with 19 bases left between them. CDR3 loop: CASSQRRAGGTNNSPLHF. The CDR3, as DNA: TGCGCCAGCAGCCAAAGGCGAGCGGGGGGTACGAATAATTCACCCCTCCACTTT.

This rearrangement joins TRBV7-9 to TRBJ2-3, with D maybe TRBD1 (5 bases). The CDR3 has 14 residues. Looked up from germline, CDR1 is SEHNR and CDR2 is FQNEAQ (reference sequence). V lost 1 base to trimming and J lost 2 bases, with 7 bases between them. The CDR3 sequence: CASSLEDNTDTQYF. The CDR3 DNA is TGTGCCAGCAGCTTAGAGGACAACACAGATACGCAGTATTTT.

The chain links TRBV5-3 to TRBJ2-1, with 13 bases identical to TRBD2. TRBV5-3 is marked as an open reading frame, function uncertain. V lost 3 bases, J lost 6 bases, and 6 bases stayed unmatched. CDR3 length equals 16 residues. CDR3 amino acids: CARSCLGLAGCNEQFF. The CDR3 bases are TGTGCCAGAAGCTGCTTGGGACTAGCGGGGTGCAATGAGCAGTTCTTC.

This clone occurred a few times. The chain couples TRBV2 to TRBJ2-5, with 11 bases identical to TRBD1. Germline assignment: CDR1 SNHLY and CDR2 FYNNEI. The length of the CDR3 is 15 residues. With 9 bases clipped from V and 3 bases from J, the junction kept 9 bases outside the gene matches. The CDR3: CASFGWTGGEETQYF. CDR3 nucleotide sequence: TGTGCCAGTTTCGGGTGGACAGGGGGCGAAGAGACCCAGTACTTC.

The chain uses TRBV2 and TRBJ1-1; no definite D call. The CDR3 is 12 amino acids. Trimming cost V 11 bases and J 4 bases, with 14 bases left between them. Germline V gene data show CDR1 as SNHLY and CDR2 as FYNNEI. CDR3 in DNA: TGTGCCGAAGGCGGCACCACCACTGAAGCTTTCTTT. This encodes CAEGGTTTEAFF.